Sequencing of this T cell receptor (beta chain) was carried out in a study of blood T cell repertoires in COVID-19. Using immunoSEQ multiplex PCR, the repertoire was profiled, and TCRdb retains in-frame clones only, with some absent. The sample comprises roughly 60,000 clones, roughly 88% of which are singletons, and around 5.4% rests with the top ten. CDR1 and CDR2 (germline): KGHSH, LQKENI. CDR3 length equals 17 residues. Trimming removed 3 bases from V and 4 bases from J, with 21 bases in between. This clonotype was sampled from a woman aged 55-69 years with acute or convalescent COVID-19. The sequencing input was peripheral blood. This chain joins TRBV18 and TRBJ1-2; tentative D call: TRBD1 (6 bases). CDR3: CASSPNLGARGSYGYTF. CDR3 sequence (DNA): TGTGCCAGCTCACCGAATCTGGGGGCACGAGGGAGCTATGGCTACACCTTC.